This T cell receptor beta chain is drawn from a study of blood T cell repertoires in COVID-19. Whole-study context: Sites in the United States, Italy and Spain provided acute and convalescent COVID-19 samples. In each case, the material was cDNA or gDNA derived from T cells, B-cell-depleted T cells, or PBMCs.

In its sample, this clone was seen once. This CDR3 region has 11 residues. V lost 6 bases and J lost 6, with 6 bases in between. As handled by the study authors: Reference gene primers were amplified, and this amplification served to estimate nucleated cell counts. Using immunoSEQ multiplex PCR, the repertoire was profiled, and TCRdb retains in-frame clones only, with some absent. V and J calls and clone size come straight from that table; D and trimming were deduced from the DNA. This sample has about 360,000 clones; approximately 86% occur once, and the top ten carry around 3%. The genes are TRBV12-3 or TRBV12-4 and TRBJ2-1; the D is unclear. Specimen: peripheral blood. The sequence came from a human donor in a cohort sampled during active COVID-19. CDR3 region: CASSYSNEQFF. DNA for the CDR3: TGTGCCAGCAGCTACTCCAATGAGCAGTTCTTC.